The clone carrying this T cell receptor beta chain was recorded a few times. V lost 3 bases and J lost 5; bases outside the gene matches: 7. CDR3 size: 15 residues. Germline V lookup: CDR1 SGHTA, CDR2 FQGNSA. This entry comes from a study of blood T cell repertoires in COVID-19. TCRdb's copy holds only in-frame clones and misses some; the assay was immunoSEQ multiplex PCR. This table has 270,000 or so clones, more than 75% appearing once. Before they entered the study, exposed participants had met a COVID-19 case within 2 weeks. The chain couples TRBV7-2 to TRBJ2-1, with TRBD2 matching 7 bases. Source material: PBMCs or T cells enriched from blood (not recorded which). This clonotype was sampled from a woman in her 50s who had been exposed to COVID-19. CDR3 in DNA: TGTGCCAGCAGCTTGAGCGGGGCCATAAACAATGAGCAGTTCTTC. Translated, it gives CASSLSGAINNEQFF.